Shown below are 15 T cell receptor beta chains from a single sample sequenced in a study of blood T cell repertoires in COVID-19. The method was immunoSEQ multiplex PCR; TCRdb's version includes in-frame clones alone and lacks a portion of them. This sample has some 180,000 clones; approximately 80% occur once, and the top ten carry approximately 11%. Sequencing was done on a sample of peripheral blood. These receptors were collected from a woman between 40 and 50 years old with COVID-19, enrolled during active disease.

The rearrangement links TRBV27 to TRBJ2-7; TRBD2 aligns across 10 bases. The CDR3 loop spans 14 amino acids. Germline values: CDR1 MNHEY, CDR2 SMNVEV (reference sequence). V lost 3 bases to trimming and J lost 4 bases; unmatched junction nucleotides: 3. The CDR3 DNA reads TGTGCCAGCAGTTTGGCTAGCGGGAGTTACGAGCAGTACTTC. The encoded protein is CASSLASGSYEQYF.

The CDR3 spells CASSLGDSREKLFF. The DNA of the CDR3 is TGTGCCAGCAGTCTCGGGGACAGTCGGGAAAAACTGTTTTTT. V gene TRBV3-1 (or the pseudogene TRBV3-2) combines with J gene TRBJ1-4, with 7 bases that match TRBD1. The germline V gene encodes CDR1 LGHDT and CDR2 YNNKEL (reference sequence). With 6 bases clipped from V and 8 bases from J, the junction kept 9 bases outside the gene matches. The CDR3 extends over 14 amino acids.

This clone has a count of ten or more. V is TRBV18 and J is TRBJ2-3; possible D gene TRBD2, 5 bases. CDR1 is KGHSH and CDR2 is LQKENI in the germline V gene. Trimming took off 0 bases at V and 5 bases at J, with 12 bases between the two ends. The length of the CDR3 is 15 residues. CDR3 residues: CASSPPDSLRDTQYF. CDR3 in DNA: TGTGCCAGCTCACCACCGGACTCCTTACGAGATACGCAGTATTTT.

The chain links TRBV6-1 to TRBJ2-7, with 7 nucleotides matching TRBD1. CDR3 length equals 14 residues. The V and J ends lost 2 bases and 2 bases, in that order; junction bases with no gene match: 3. The germline V gene has CDR1 MNHNS and CDR2 SASEGT. CDR3 nucleotide sequence: TGTGCCAGCAGTGAAAGGGACAGCCCCTACGAGCAGTACGTC. Its protein product is CASSERDSPYEQYV.

This sequence joins TRBV19 and TRBJ1-1, with 12 bases identical to TRBD1. CDR3 length: 16 amino acids. Germline V gene data show CDR1 as LNHDA and CDR2 as SQIVND (reference sequence). Unmatched junction bases numbered 5, after V lost 6 bases and J lost 0 bases. The CDR3 region has the DNA TGTGCCAGTAGCCCGGGACAGGGGGCTTTGAACACTGAAGCTTTCTTT. This encodes CASSPGQGALNTEAFF.

The chain joins TRBV3-1 (or the pseudogene TRBV3-2) to TRBJ2-3; TRBD2 aligns across 8 bases. The germline gives CDR1 LGHDT, CDR2 YNNKEL (reference sequence). V shed 4 bases, J shed 0 bases, and the junction held 6 bases outside the gene matches. CDR3 length: 16 residues. The CDR3 DNA is TGTGCCAGCAGCCTCTTACTAGCGGTCAGCACAGATACGCAGTATTTT. It codes for CASSLLLAVSTDTQYF.

The chain has TRBV6-5 and TRBJ1-5, with 7 bases that match TRBD1. J gave up 4 bases and V 6 bases, and 3 bases lay outside the gene matches. Germline values: CDR1 MNHEY, CDR2 SVGAGI. There are 13 residues in the CDR3. The chain's CDR3 is CASSGTENQPQHF. The DNA for the CDR3 is TGTGCCAGCAGCGGGACAGAAAATCAGCCCCAGCATTTT.

CDR3 sequence reads: CASSLSQGGADTQYF. As DNA, the CDR3 is TGCGCCAGCAGCTTGAGCCAGGGAGGTGCAGATACGCAGTATTTT. The genes are TRBV5-1 and TRBJ2-3; tentatively, D is TRBD2 (6 bases). The CDR3 spans 15 residues. V lost 1 base, J lost 4 bases, and 13 bases lay in between. Germline CDR1 is SGHRS and CDR2 is YFSETQ.

This clone was observed a handful of times. The V call is TRBV6-6, the J call TRBJ1-3; 9 bases match TRBD1. V shed 8 bases and J 2 bases; nucleotides not matched to a gene: 4. The germline gives CDR1 MNHNY, CDR2 SVGAGI (reference sequence). This CDR3 has 14 residues. The CDR3 DNA reads TGTGCCAGCCTGGGACAGGGTCCTGGAAACACCATATATTTT. This codes for CASLGQGPGNTIYF.

The chain uses TRBV7-6 and TRBJ2-2, with 7 bases fitting TRBD2. This CDR3 region has 17 residues. Trimming cost V 1 base and J 2 bases; bases outside gene matches: 7. Germline V gene sequence: CDR1 SGHVS, CDR2 FNYEAQ. This CDR3 is CASSLGPGTTNTGELFF. The DNA for the CDR3 is TGTGCCAGCAGCTTAGGGCCCGGGACTACCAACACCGGGGAGCTGTTTTTT.

The rearrangement links TRBV27 to TRBJ1-5, with D possibly being TRBD1 (5 bases). This CDR3 contains 13 residues. Trimming removed 7 bases from V and 4 bases from J, with 11 bases in between. The germline gives CDR1 MNHEY, CDR2 SMNVEV (reference sequence). In DNA form, the CDR3 reads TGTGCCAGCACGACAGCCCTGAATCAGCCCCAGCATTTT. This gives the protein CASTTALNQPQHF.

The V and J genes are TRBV18 and TRBJ2-1; TRBD2 is a possible D gene (5 bases). Deletions cut 2 bases from V and 8 bases from J, with 10 bases between. This CDR3 has 13 amino acids. The V gene's germline CDR1 is KGHSH and CDR2 LQKENI. CDR3 protein: CASSPIAQHEQFF. The CDR3, as DNA: TGTGCCAGCTCACCAATAGCGCAACATGAGCAGTTCTTC.

The chain links TRBV2 to TRBJ2-3; 13 bases agree with TRBD2. This CDR3 spans 20 amino acids. The germline V gene encodes CDR1 SNHLY and CDR2 FYNNEI. With 7 bases clipped from V and 4 bases from J, the junction kept 20 bases outside the gene matches. The CDR3 DNA reads TGTGCCAGCATTCCTCGTGTACTAGCGGGAGGGCAAAGGAGCCCAGATACGCAGTATTTT. Translation gives CASIPRVLAGGQRSPDTQYF.

The J gene is TRBJ2-5, the V gene TRBV5-1; 12 bases agree with TRBD1. The V gene end was trimmed by 4 bases and the J gene end by 4 bases; junction bases not matched to a gene: 5. Germline V gene data show CDR1 as SGHRS and CDR2 as YFSETQ. The CDR3 loop spans 15 amino acids. The CDR3 here is CASSEGQGAGETQYF. The CDR3 DNA reads as TGCGCCAGCAGCGAGGGACAGGGGGCGGGAGAGACCCAGTACTTC.

The chain joins TRBV5-1 to TRBJ2-1; TRBD2 agrees at 10 bases. This CDR3 region has 15 residues. The V gene end was trimmed by 2 bases and the J gene end by 7 bases; junction bases not matched to a gene: 6. Germline values: CDR1 SGHRS, CDR2 YFSETQ. For the CDR3, the DNA is TGCGCCAGCAGCTTCCTAGCGGGAGTCGATAATGAGCAGTTCTTC. Residues: CASSFLAGVDNEQFF.